A single sample gave rise to the 6 T cell receptor beta chains below, sequenced in a study of Graves' ophthalmopathy and Graves' hyperthyroidism. From RNA, the CDR3 regions of TCR beta chains were amplified and sequenced. HTBI primers primed a first-round RT-PCR, and a second-round multiplex PCR followed. TCRdb fed the multiplex PCR reads into MiXCR, producing one record per CDR3 protein. In the table there are about 210,000 distinct CDR3 sequences, roughly 27% of which are singletons. Sequencing was carried out using peripheral blood. These receptor sequences come from a middle-aged man with Graves' ophthalmopathy.

This clonotype was counted ten times or more. The junction and the germline gene differ at one end; a read error may be behind it. This chain joins TRBV6-5 and TRBJ1-2; D is possibly TRBD1 (5 bases). CDR3 length: 16 amino acids. Germline V gives CDR1 MNHEY, CDR2 SVGAGI. As DNA, the CDR3 is TGTGTCAGCAGTTCTTTTGAGGGGAGGGGTAACTATGGCTACACCTTC. Residues: CVSSSFEGRGNYGYTF.

This clonotype occurred many times. This chain joins TRBV10-3 and TRBJ1-2; TRBD1 matches at 7 bases. V shed 2 bases, J shed 6 bases, and the junction held 9 bases outside the gene matches. Germline V gene data show CDR1 as ENHRY and CDR2 as SYGVKD. CDR3 length: 15 residues. CDR3: CAISEATGAGDGYTF. DNA for the CDR3: TGTGCCATCAGTGAGGCCACAGGGGCCGGGGATGGCTACACCTTC.

This clonotype was detected many times. This chain uses TRBV6-5 with TRBJ2-7, with 8 bases aligning to TRBD2. This CDR3 has 15 amino acids. The V gene end was trimmed by 0 bases and the J gene end by 0 bases; junction bases not matched to a gene: 1. Germline-derived CDR1 and CDR2 are MNHEY and SVGAGI. The CDR3 here is CASSYSAGGSYEQYF. The CDR3 DNA reads TGTGCCAGCAGTTACTCCGCGGGAGGCTCCTACGAGCAGTACTTC.

This clonotype appeared many times. The rearrangement links TRBV20-1 to TRBJ2-2, with 8 bases that match TRBD1. The V segment lost 8 bases and the J segment 0 bases; nucleotides outside the gene matches: 5. CDR1 and CDR2 (germline): DFQATT, SNEGSKA (reference sequence). The CDR3 spans 14 residues. CDR3 nucleotide sequence: TGCAGTTCCGGACAGGGTGCGAACACCGGGGAGCTGTTTTTT. Translation: CSSGQGANTGELFF.

A few counts support this clonotype. This chain uses TRBV6-1 with TRBJ2-7; D is possibly TRBD1 (6 bases). The CDR3 is 11 residues long. V dropped 11 bases and J dropped 1 base, with 9 bases sitting between them. The germline gives CDR1 MNHNS, CDR2 SASEGT. The CDR3 bases are TGTGCCCTAGGACAGTCCTACGAGCAGTACTTC. Protein sequence: CALGQSYEQYF.

The chain couples TRBV5-1 to TRBJ2-2, with 11 nucleotides matching TRBD2. Trimming at V came to 5 bases and at J to 1 base, leaving 7 bases not matched to a gene. The CDR3 is made up of 17 amino acids. The V gene's germline CDR1 is SGHRS and CDR2 YFSETQ. CDR3 region: CASRIATSGRNTGELFF. CDR3 in DNA: TGCGCCAGCAGAATCGCCACTAGCGGGAGGAACACCGGGGAGCTGTTTTTT.